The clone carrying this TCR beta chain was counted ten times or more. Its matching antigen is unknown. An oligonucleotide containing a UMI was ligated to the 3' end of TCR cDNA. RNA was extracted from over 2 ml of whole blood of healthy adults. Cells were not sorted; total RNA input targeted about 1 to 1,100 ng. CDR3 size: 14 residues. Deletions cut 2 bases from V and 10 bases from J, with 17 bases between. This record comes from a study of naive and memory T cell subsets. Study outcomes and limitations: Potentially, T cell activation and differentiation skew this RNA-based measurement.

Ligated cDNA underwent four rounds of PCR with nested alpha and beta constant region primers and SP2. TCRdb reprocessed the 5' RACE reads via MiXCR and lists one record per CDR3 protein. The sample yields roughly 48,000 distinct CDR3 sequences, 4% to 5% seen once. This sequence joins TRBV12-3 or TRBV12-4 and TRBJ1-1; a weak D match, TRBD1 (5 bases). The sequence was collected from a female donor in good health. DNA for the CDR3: TGTGCCAGCAGTTTACAGGGTCCCATGAGTCCAGCTTTCTTT. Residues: CASSLQGPMSPAFF.